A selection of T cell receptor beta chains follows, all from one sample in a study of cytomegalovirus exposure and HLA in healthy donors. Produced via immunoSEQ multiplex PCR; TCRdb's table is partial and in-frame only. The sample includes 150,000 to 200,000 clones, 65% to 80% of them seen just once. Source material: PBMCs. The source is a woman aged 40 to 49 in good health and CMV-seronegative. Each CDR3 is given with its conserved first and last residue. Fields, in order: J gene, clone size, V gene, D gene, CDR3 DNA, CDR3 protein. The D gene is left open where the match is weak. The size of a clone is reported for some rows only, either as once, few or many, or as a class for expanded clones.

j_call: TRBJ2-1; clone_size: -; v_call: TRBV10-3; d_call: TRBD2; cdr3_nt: TGTGCCATCAGTGTGGGGCGGGAGAGCAATGAGCGGCAGTTCTTC; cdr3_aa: CAISVGRESNERQFF
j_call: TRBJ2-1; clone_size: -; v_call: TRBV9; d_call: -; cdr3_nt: TGTGCCAGCAGCGTATGGAGGGAGGCAAACAATGAGCAGTTCTTC; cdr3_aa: CASSVWREANNEQFF
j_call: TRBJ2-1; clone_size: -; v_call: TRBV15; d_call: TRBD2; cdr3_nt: TGTGCCACCAGCAGCGGGGGTGCTAGCGGGATGGGGGAGCAGTTCTTC; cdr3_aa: CATSSGGASGMGEQFF
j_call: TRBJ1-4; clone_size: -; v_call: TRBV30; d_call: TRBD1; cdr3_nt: TGTGCCTGGGAATCATTGACAGGGGCATTAGGTGAAAAACTGTTTTTT; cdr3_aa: CAWESLTGALGEKLFF
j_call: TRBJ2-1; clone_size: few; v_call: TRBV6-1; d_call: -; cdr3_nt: TGTGCCAGCAGTGAGGTGGGCCAGACCTACAATGAGCAGTTCTTC; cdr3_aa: CASSEVGQTYNEQFF
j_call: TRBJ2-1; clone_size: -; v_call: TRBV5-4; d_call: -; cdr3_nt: TGTGCCAGCAGCTCGGAGTTATCCAGCTCCTACAATGAGCAGTTCTTC; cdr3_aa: CASSSELSSSYNEQFF
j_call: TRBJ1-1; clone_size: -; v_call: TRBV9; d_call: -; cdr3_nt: TGTGCCAGCAGCGTAGAAGGCAGGGGTAGCACTGAAGCTTTCTTT; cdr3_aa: CASSVEGRGSTEAFF
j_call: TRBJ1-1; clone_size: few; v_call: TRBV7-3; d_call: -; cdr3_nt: TGTGCCAGCAGCCCAAGGGGGTCGGGACCCAACACTGAAGCTTTCTTT; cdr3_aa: CASSPRGSGPNTEAFF
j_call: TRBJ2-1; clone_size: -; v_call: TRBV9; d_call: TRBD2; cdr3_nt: TGTGCCAGCAGCGTAGATATAGCGGGAGCCTACAATGAGCAGTTCTTC; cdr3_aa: CASSVDIAGAYNEQFF
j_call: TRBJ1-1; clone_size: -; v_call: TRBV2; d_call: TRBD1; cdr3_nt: TGTGCCAGCATCCAGGGGGCTAACACTGAAGCTTTCTTT; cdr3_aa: CASIQGANTEAFF
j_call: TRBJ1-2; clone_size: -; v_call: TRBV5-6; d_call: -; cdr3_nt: TGTGCCAGCAGTTCGACAGTTAACTATGGCTACACCTTC; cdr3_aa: CASSSTVNYGYTF
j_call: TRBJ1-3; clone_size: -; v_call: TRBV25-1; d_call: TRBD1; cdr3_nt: TGTGCCAGCAGTGGTGGGGGACAGAGACCTGGAAACACCATATATTTT; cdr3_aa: CASSGGGQRPGNTIYF
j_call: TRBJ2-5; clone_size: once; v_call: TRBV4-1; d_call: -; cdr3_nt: TGCGCCAGCAGCCAAGATATAGCAGATTACCAAGAGACCCAGTACTTC; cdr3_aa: CASSQDIADYQETQYF
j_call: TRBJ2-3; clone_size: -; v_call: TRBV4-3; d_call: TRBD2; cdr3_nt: TGCGCCAGCAGCCTTAGCGGGGGTAGCACAGATACGCAGTATTTT; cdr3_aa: CASSLSGGSTDTQYF
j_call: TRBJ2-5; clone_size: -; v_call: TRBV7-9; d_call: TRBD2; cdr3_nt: TGTGCCAGCAGCGCTAGCGGGAGGGTACAAGAGACCCAGTACTTC; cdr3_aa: CASSASGRVQETQYF
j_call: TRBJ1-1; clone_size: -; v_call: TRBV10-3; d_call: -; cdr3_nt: TGTGCCTCGAGTACAGGGAAAACCGCTGAAGCTTTCTTT; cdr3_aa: CASSTGKTAEAFF
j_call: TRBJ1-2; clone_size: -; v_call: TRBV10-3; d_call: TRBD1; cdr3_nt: TGTGCCATCAATAGCTTCGAGACAGGGAAGTTGGGCTACACCTTC; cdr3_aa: CAINSFETGKLGYTF
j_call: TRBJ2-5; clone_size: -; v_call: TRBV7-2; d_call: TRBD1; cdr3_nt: TGTGCCAGCAGGCGGGACAGGGAATGGGAGACCCAGTACTTC; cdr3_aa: CASRRDREWETQYF
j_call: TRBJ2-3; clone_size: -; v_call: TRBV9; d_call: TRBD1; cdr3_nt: TGTGCCAGCAGCATCGGGACAGTCAGCACAGATACGCAGTATTTT; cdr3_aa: CASSIGTVSTDTQYF
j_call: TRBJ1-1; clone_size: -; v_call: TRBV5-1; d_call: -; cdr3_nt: TGCGCCAGCAGCTGGCTGGGGGGAAGGGGAACTGAAGCTTTCTTT; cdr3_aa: CASSWLGGRGTEAFF
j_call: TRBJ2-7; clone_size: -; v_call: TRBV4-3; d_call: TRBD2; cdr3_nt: TGCGCCAGCAGCCCGGGGACCGGGACTAGCCTCGCCTACGAGCAGTACTTC; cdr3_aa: CASSPGTGTSLAYEQYF
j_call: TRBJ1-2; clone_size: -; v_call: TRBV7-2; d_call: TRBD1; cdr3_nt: TGTGCCAGCACAAGCTTTCCGGGACAGGTCTATGGCTACACCTTC; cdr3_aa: CASTSFPGQVYGYTF
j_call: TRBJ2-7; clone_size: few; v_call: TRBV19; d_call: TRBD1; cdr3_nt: TGTGCCAGTAGTACGTCAGGGGGCTCCTACGAGCAGTACTTC; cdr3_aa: CASSTSGGSYEQYF
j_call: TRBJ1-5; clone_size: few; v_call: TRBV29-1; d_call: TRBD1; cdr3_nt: TGCAGCGTTGATCCCCACAACAGGGGGAGTAATCAGCCCCAGCATTTT; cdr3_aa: CSVDPHNRGSNQPQHF
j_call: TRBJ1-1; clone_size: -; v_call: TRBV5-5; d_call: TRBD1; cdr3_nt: TGTGCCAGCACCCGGACAGGGCTCTCCACTGAAGCTTTCTTT; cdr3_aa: CASTRTGLSTEAFF
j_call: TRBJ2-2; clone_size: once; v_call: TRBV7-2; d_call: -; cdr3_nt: TGTGCCAGCAGACAGGCCGGGGAGCTGTTTTTT; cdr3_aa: CASRQAGELFF
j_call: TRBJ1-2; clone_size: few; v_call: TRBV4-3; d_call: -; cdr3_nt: TGCGCCAGCAGCCCGGGAACAGTTTCTAACTATGGCTACACCTTC; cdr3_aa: CASSPGTVSNYGYTF
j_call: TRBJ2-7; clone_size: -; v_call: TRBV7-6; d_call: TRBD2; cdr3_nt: TGTGCCAGCAGTTCTACTAGCGGGAGCGAGCAGTACTTC; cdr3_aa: CASSSTSGSEQYF
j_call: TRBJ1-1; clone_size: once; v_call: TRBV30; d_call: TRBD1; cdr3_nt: TGTGCCTGGAACCTCGGACAGGTGAACACTGAAGCTTTCTTT; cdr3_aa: CAWNLGQVNTEAFF
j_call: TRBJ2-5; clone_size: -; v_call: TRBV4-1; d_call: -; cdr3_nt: TGCGCCAGCAGCCAAGATCGAGAGACCCAGTACTTC; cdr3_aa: CASSQDRETQYF
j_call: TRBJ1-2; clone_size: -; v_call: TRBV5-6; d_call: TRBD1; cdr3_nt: TGTGCCAGCAGCCCGGGGACAGGAGCTACTATTAACTATGGCTACACCTTC; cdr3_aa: CASSPGTGATINYGYTF
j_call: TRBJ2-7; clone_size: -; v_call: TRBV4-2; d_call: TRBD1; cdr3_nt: TGTGCCAGCAGCCAAGGGGACAGGACCTACGAGCAGTACTTC; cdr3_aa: CASSQGDRTYEQYF